The source of this T cell receptor (beta chain) is a study of T cell repertoires in cytomegalovirus infection. Overall study context: Evidence of both CMV infection and a matching HLA type came from public TCR beta signatures.

TCRdb analysed the reads with MiXCR anew, one entry per CDR3 protein. The sample lists hundreds of thousands of distinct CDR3 sequences, roughly a third seen once, with 18% in the top ten. Concerning this clonotype itself: Its antigen is still unknown.

Study-wide results and caveats: Across the ex vivo response, the dominant clonotypes were HLA-C-restricted CMV-specific TCR beta clonotypes.

The origin of this receptor is a human donor in good health (CMV status not recorded). Some clones in this sample may be carry-over from other donors' samples. The sequencing used cultured PBMCs, collected from culture after CMV antigen stimulation.

This chain's CDR3 is CASSITGQGYQPQHF. The DNA of the CDR3 is TGTGCCAGTAGTATAACCGGACAGGGATATCAGCCCCAGCATTTT. The chain uses TRBV19 and TRBJ1-5; 8 bases fit TRBD1. CDR3 size: 15 residues. The germline CDR1 and CDR2 sequences are LNHDA and SQIVND (reference sequence). The junction had 5 bases not matched to a gene; V was cut back by 2 bases and J by 5 bases.